Reported below is one TCR beta chain. Its specificity is unknown. The sample originates from a study of cytomegalovirus exposure and HLA in healthy donors. Regarding the study as a whole: Accurate HLA-A and HLA-B prediction from TCR beta sequences was reported for most subjects. Cytomegalovirus association was listed for about 180 TCR beta chains. Productive rates of about 87% or about 30% were seen for most TCR beta V segments in an earlier analysis.

PCR primers comprised 60 Vbeta and 13 Jbeta primers. Using immunoSEQ multiplex PCR, the repertoire was profiled, and TCRdb retains in-frame clones only, with some absent. The table includes some 160,000 clones, just under 70% detected once. Though probably carrying unrecorded immune exposures, donors were nominally healthy at sampling. The CDR3 sequence is 16 residues long. The V end lost 1 base, the J end lost 2 bases, and 15 bases lay between the germline ends. Germline CDR1 and CDR2: MDHEN and SYDVKM. The chain has TRBV28 and TRBJ2-7, with D possibly being TRBD2 (6 bases). The specimen sequenced was PBMCs. The TCR was taken from a man aged 55 to 70 in good health and CMV-seronegative. The CDR3 protein is CASSLFGAGSAYEQYF. CDR3 coding DNA: TGTGCCAGCAGTTTATTTGGTGCGGGATCGGCCTACGAGCAGTACTTC. Using reference TRBV28 and TRBJ2-7 for the parts outside the CDR3, the full variable domain is DVKVTQSSRYLVKRTGEKVFLECVQDMDHENMFWYRQDPGLGLRLIYFSYDVKMKEKGDIPEGYSVSREKKERFSLILESASTNQTSMYLCASSLFGAGSAYEQYFGPGTRLTVT.